The entry that follows covers one TCR beta chain sequence. There is no known antigen for this receptor. It has no much larger one-base neighbor in the sample; base qualities were not kept. These data originate in a study of blood T cell repertoires in COVID-19 (dated by TCRdb to 2018 to 2021). Notes on the research overall: Samples from collaborators originated in the United States, Italy and Spain and spanned both the acute and convalescent phases of COVID-19. The dataset comprised deeply sampled blood TCRbeta repertoires from subjects exposed to, actively infected with, or recovered from COVID-19. Where available, HLA class I and class II types were obtained from metadata supplied by the sample provider rather than from assay-based typing. The material from the prospective study consisted of cDNA or gDNA derived from T cells, B-cell-depleted T cells, or PBMCs. The repertoires were made available in a free public database intended to serve as a resource for research on the immune response to SARS-CoV-2. Nearly every sample came with metadata listing a de-identified subject ID, COVID-19 status, age in years and sex. Samples were obtained from the ongoing ImmuneRACE study (first 160 participants) and from about 1,300 subjects provided by 6 global collaborators. Broader findings and caveats from the paper: The amount of clinical and demographic metadata varied by source and participant and was provided uncurated.

After removal of 1 base from V and 0 bases from J, the junction retains 12 bases not matched to a gene. The germline V gene (reference sequence) yields MNHEY for CDR1 and SMNVEV for CDR2. The cysteine opens and the phenylalanine closes a CDR3 of 19 amino acids. Only the CDR3 DNA is retained, 57 bases long and in frame from the first base. In Seattle, one collaborating source enrolled patients while the infection was active and tracked those patients longitudinally over the course of disease. Each collaborating institution followed its own protocols to collect whole blood in K2EDTA tubes. For TCRbeta analysis, collaborators shipped samples in one of three forms: frozen whole blood, isolated PBMCs, or DNA extracted from either of those sample types. TCRbeta CDR3 regions were amplified from genomic DNA by means of the immunoSEQ Assay, a bias-controlled multiplex PCR. Under the source paper's analysis protocol: The number of nucleated cells in each sample was estimated from the amplification of reference gene primers within the assay. To quantify the absolute abundance of each unique TCRbeta CDR3 rearrangement, sequence reads were collapsed and filtered. Productive Simpson clonality was computed per sample as the square root of Simpson's diversity index over productive rearrangements. The clones in this table, taken by TCRdb from immuneACCESS, are in-frame only. Not every clone is retained; where verified, under half of the shortfall comes from an unresolved V gene, and the cause of the rest is unknown. V and J calls and clone size are as listed in that table; D and trimming were resolved from the DNA. The sample table holds fewer than 300,000 clones, of which roughly 80% were seen once. The leading ten clones occupy more than 1.2% of the sample.

The source material was peripheral blood. This receptor was obtained from a human donor with COVID-19, enrolled during active disease. The donor label of this sample is uncertain. Recombination connected TRBV27 to TRBJ2-1, with 7 bases aligning to TRBD2. The DNA sequence is TGTGCCAGCAGTTTATGGACGGGAGGCCTTTCGAGCTCCTACAATGAGCAGTTCTTC. It specifies CASSLWTGGLSSSYNEQFF.